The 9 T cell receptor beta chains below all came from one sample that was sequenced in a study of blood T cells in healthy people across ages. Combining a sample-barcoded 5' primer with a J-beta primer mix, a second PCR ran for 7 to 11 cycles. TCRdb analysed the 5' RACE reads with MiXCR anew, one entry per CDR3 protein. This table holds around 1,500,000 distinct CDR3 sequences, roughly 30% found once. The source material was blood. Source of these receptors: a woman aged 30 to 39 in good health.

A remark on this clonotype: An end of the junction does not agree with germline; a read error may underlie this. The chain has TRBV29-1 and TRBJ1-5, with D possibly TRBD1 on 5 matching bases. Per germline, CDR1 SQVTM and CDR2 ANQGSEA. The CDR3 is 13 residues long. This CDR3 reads CSVVRAVNRPQHF. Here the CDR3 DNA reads TGCAGCGTGGTCAGGGCCGTGAATCGGCCCCAGCATTTT. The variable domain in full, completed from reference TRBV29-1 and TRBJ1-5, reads SAVISQKPSRDICQRGTSLTIQCQVDSQVTMMFWYRQQPGQSLTLIATANQGSEATYESGFVIDKFPISRPNLTFSTLTVSNMSPEDSSIYLCSVVRAVNRPQHFGDGTRLSIL.

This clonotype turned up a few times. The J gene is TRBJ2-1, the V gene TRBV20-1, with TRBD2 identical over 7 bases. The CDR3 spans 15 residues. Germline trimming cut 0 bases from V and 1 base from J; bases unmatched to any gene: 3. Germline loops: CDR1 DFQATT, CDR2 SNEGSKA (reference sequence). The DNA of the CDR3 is TGCAGTGCTAGAGACCAGGGAGGGTCCTACAATGAGCAGTTCTTC. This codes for CSARDQGGSYNEQFF.

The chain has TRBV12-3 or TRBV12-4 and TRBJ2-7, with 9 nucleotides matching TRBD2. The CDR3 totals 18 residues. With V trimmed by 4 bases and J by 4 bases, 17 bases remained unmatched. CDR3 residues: CASSSIPFLAGGNYEQYF. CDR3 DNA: TGTGCCAGCAGTTCCATACCCTTCCTGGCGGGGGGGAATTACGAGCAGTACTTC.

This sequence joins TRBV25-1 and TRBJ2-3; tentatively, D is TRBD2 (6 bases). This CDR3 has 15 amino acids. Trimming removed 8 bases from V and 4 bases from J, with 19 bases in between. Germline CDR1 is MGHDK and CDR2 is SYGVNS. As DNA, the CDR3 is TGTGCCAGCCGTGGAGGTAGCGGACGTTCAGATACGCAGTATTTT. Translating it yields CASRGGSGRSDTQYF.

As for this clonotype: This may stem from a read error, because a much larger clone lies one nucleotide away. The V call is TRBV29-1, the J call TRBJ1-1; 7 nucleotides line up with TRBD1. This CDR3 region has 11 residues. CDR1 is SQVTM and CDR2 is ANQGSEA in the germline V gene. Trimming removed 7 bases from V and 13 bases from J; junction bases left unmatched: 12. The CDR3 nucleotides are TGCAGCGCCGGGACAGCTCAGTCGATTTTCTTT. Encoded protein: CSAGTAQSIFF.

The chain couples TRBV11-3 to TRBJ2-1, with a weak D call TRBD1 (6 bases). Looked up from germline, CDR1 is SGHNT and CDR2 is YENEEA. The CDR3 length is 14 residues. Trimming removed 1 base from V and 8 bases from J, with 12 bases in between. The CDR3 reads CASSLGTAGDEQFF. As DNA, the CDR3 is TGTGCCAGCAGCTTAGGGACAGCCGGGGATGAGCAGTTCTTC.

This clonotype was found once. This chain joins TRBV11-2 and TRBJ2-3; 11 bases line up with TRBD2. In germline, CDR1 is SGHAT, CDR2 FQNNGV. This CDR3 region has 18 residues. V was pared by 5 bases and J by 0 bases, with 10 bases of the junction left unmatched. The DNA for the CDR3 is TGTGCCAGCAGCCGGAGGACTAGCGGGTTTCAGAGCACAGATACGCAGTATTTT. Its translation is CASSRRTSGFQSTDTQYF.

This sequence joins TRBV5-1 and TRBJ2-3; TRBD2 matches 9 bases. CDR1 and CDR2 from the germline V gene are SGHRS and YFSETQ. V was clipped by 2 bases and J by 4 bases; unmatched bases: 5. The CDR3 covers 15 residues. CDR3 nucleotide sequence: TGCGCCAGCAGCTTTGAATCTAGCGGGGCAGATACGCAGTATTTT. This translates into CASSFESSGADTQYF.

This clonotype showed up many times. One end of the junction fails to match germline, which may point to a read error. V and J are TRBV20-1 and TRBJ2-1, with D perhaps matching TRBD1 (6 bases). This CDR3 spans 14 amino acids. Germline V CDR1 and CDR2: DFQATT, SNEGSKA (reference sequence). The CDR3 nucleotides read TGCAGTCCTAGCACAAGACAGGTCTCGGGGGAGCAGTTCTTC. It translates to CSPSTRQVSGEQFF.